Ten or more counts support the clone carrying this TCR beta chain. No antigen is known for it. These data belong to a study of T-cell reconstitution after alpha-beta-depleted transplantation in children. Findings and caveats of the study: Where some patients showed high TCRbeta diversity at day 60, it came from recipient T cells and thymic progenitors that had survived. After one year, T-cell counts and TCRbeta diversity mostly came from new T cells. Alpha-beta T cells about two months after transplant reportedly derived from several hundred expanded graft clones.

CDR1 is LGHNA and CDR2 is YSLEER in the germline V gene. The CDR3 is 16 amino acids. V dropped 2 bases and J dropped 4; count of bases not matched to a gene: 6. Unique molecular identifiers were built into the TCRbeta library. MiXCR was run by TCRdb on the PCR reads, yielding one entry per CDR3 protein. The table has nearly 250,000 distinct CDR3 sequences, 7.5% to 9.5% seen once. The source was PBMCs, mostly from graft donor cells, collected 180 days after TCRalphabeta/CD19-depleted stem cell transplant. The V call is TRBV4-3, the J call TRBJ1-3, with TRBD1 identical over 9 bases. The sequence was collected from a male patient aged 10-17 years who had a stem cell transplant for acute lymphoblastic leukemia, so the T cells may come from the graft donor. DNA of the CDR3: TGCGCCAGCAGCCAATCCAGACAGGGGGTCGGAAACACCATATATTTT. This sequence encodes CASSQSRQGVGNTIYF.